This TCR beta chain was retrieved from a study of human T cells and chemical hapten exposure (dated by TCRdb to the early 2020s). Regarding the complete study: For sensitization, 2% DPC in acetone was applied to a roughly 2 cm by roughly 2 cm area of upper inner arm skin. Blood samples were taken from patients before sensitization (week 0) and then at 2, 6 and about 24 weeks after DPC sensitization. The mostly female patient cohort included alopecia areata with under or over 50% scalp involvement, alopecia totalis and alopecia universalis. The libraries were sequenced as a pool, and the TCR yield per sample differed mostly because of small variations in library volumes within the pool. Twenty-nine alopecia patients gave blood for TCR sequencing at one to four time points (pre-sensitization, 2, 6 and 24 weeks). Patch tests used Finn chambers with 0.01% DPC on the upper back, scored after 6 days by International Contact Dermatitis Research Group standards. Throughout the approximately 24-week study period, patients were also given weekly therapeutic DPC doses on the scalp. This study followed changes in the peripheral blood TCR repertoire in vivo during primary and secondary sensitization of alopecia patients to the hapten diphenylcyclopropenone (DPC). General findings and caveats noted by the study authors: Repeated subsampling changed both the strength of the expansion versus patch-test correlation and the threshold at which the correlation became significant. Because all patients had alopecia, a presumed autoimmune disease, the immune response of the patients might differ from that of healthy individuals. Patch test score was positively correlated with the number of PT1 expanded TCRs, with significance at thresholds 8, 16 and 32 but not at 4. Expanded TCRs formed significantly more large CDR3 similarity clusters than pre-sensitization or healthy control sets, consistent with antigen-driven responses. No change with DPC sensitization was found in the number of TCRs above 1 in 1000 frequency, and no evidence of global repertoire structure alterations was found.

Relative to germline, V is 5 bases shorter and J is 7 bases shorter, with 20 bases between their ends. From the cysteine through the phenylalanine, the CDR3 covers 14 amino acids. Of all the DNA, just the CDR3 is kept, 42 bases in frame from base 1. As encoded in the germline V gene (reference sequence), CDR1 is DFQATT while CDR2 is SNEGSKA. This clonotype was detected many times. The antigen it binds to is not known. Per-base qualities were not stored, and no clone one base away is much larger. The time point tag for this specimen amounts to: patch test 1, 2 weeks after DPC sensitization. The sample's treatment or condition label is to be understood as: therapeutic diphenylcyclopropenone sensitization with weekly scalp DPC. At every patch-test visit, the blood draw took place before the patch test was put on. Patients were considered eligible if aged 18 to 70, diagnosed with alopecia and deemed suitable for DPC therapy, and patients were excluded if pregnant. Unfractionated whole blood was collected in Tempus Blood RNA tubes, and total RNA was extracted from that blood.

Libraries were constructed by RACE. TCRdb names NextSeq 500 as the instrument used. During library preparation, unique molecular identifiers were attached to individual cDNA molecules so that TCRs could be counted in a quantitative, reproducible way. For every blood RNA sample, sequencing covered both the TCR alpha and TCR beta chains. As for how the authors treated the data: Samples had a median of roughly 100,000 TCRs, with a range from about 23,224 to 700,000. V, J and CDR3 annotation of the TCR reads was performed with the Decombinator software suite. Every sample was subsampled to the same number of TCRs (28,000) for the PS versus PT1 abundance plots. Expanded TCRs were defined as absent before sensitization and observed at least eight times at the 2-week time point. TCRdb handled the public reads itself, with Q25 trimming in fastp and clone calling in MiXCR, and kept productive beta chains. Merged by CDR3 protein, the rows form single entries marked with the most common genes and DNA. These V and J calls derive from TCRdb rather than the authors' analysis. Present in this sample are about 380,000 distinct CDR3 sequences, roughly 5% of which were seen just once. 2% to 2.5% of the sample goes to the ten largest clones.

The sequence joins TRBV20-1 to TRBJ2-5; the D segment could be TRBD2, given 6 matching bases. This sequence was found in a woman between 50 and 59 years old with alopecia areata. Some clones in this sample may be carry-over from other donors' samples. The sequencing here drew on whole blood, taken in connection with sensitization to the hapten diphenylcyclopropenone (DPC). The CDR3 reads CSALTSQNAGTQYF. The DNA is as follows: TGCAGTGCTCTCACTAGCCAGAACGCGGGGACCCAGTACTTC.